The 27 T cell receptor beta chains given below trace back to one sample, sequenced in a study of blood T cells in healthy people across ages. Together with a sample-barcoded 5' primer, a J-beta primer mix was included in a second PCR lasting roughly 6 to 12 cycles. Each CDR3 protein is one row after TCRdb ran MiXCR on the 5' RACE reads. The data show about a million distinct CDR3 sequences, around 49% seen once. Sequenced sample: blood. The receptors were gathered from a man aged 25-45 years in good health.

As for this clonotype: The junction and the germline gene differ at one end; a read error may be behind it. V is TRBV9 and J is TRBJ2-7; D is unclear. The length of the CDR3 is 14 residues. The germline V gene has CDR1 SGDLS and CDR2 YYNGEE. The CDR3 region is CASSVSTSSYERYF. The CDR3 DNA reads TGTGCCAGCAGCGTATCCACAAGCTCCTACGAGCGGTACTTC.

As to this clonotype: An end of the junction does not agree with germline; a read error may underlie this. The rearrangement joins TRBV10-3 to TRBJ2-3; TRBD1 aligns across 7 bases. CDR1 is ENHRY, CDR2 SYGVKD, per germline. The CDR3 is 16 amino acids. The CDR3 protein is CAISGTGSLVRDTPYF. In DNA, the CDR3 is TGTGCCATCAGTGGGACAGGCAGTCTTGTCAGGGATACGCCGTATTTT.

The rearrangement links TRBV20-1 to TRBJ2-5; 12 bases map to TRBD2. CDR1 and CDR2 (germline): DFQATT, SNEGSKA (reference sequence). Trimming cost V 3 bases and J 5 bases; bases outside gene matches: 19. The CDR3 has 19 residues. The CDR3 here is CSASLTFSSGGGSGETQYF. The CDR3 nucleotides read TGCAGTGCTAGCCTAACATTTTCTAGCGGGGGGGGTTCCGGCGAGACCCAGTACTTC.

For this clonotype: A much larger clone differs from this one at a single base, so this may be a read error. The rearrangement joins TRBV29-1 to TRBJ2-4, with 7 bases aligning to TRBD1. The J call is doubtful: the DNA matches TRBJ2-7 better. Looked up from germline, CDR1 is SQVTM and CDR2 is ANQGSEA. The CDR3 is 12 amino acids. The CDR3 region has the DNA TGCAGCGCGGGCCGGGACAGCTACGAGCAGTACTTC. This encodes CSAGRDSYEQYF.

In the case of this clonotype: Relative to the germline gene, one junction end is altered; a read error may explain this. The chain has TRBV27 and TRBJ1-2; D is uncertain. Per germline, CDR1 MNHEY and CDR2 SMNVEV (reference sequence). This CDR3 is built from 18 residues. The chain's CDR3 is CASSFPDRKTKANYGYTF. Here the CDR3 DNA reads TGTGCCAGCAGTTTCCCCGACCGAAAGACCAAGGCTAACTACGGCTACACCTTC.

Points on this clonotype: A read error may account for a junction end that differs from germline. The genes are TRBV30 and TRBJ2-6; possible D gene TRBD1, 5 bases. In germline, CDR1 is GTSNPN, CDR2 SVGIG (reference sequence). The CDR3 loop spans 13 amino acids. The DNA for the CDR3 is TGTGCCTGGCAGTTATCTGGGGCCAACGTCCCGACTTTC. It is translated as CAWQLSGANVPTF.

The V gene is TRBV7-2, the J gene TRBJ2-7; D may be TRBD1 or TRBD2 (6 bases each). This CDR3 has 14 residues. The germline CDR1 and CDR2 sequences are SGHTA and FQGNSA. Between the trimmed V and J ends, which lost 4 bases and 0 bases, there was a span of 10 bases. This chain's CDR3 is CASSSGGGSYEQYF. In DNA form, the CDR3 reads TGTGCCAGCAGCTCCGGGGGCGGCTCCTACGAGCAGTACTTC.

V gene TRBV11-2 combines with J gene TRBJ2-7; possible D gene TRBD2, 6 bases. This CDR3 spans 14 amino acids. Germline CDR1 reads SGHAT; CDR2 reads FQNNGV. V was cut by 0 bases and J by 7 bases, with 13 bases left in between. CDR3 in DNA: TGTGCCAGCAGCTTAGAACTAGCCCGTAATGAGCAGTACTTC. Residues: CASSLELARNEQYF. Using reference TRBV11-2 and TRBJ2-7 for the parts outside the CDR3, the full variable domain is EAGVAQSPRYKIIEKRQSVAFWCNPISGHATLYWYQQILGQGPKLLIQFQNNGVVDDSQLPKDRFSAERLKGVDSTLKIQPAKLEDSAVYLCASSLELARNEQYFGPGTRLTVT.

V gene TRBV7-6 combines with J gene TRBJ2-7; no reliable D call. CDR1 and CDR2 from the germline V gene are SGHVS and FNYEAQ. The CDR3 runs to 12 residues. The V and J ends lost 5 bases and 5 bases respectively, with 10 bases between them. CDR3 sequence reads: CASSHDMDEQYF. CDR3 nucleotide sequence: TGTGCCAGCAGCCACGATATGGACGAGCAGTACTTC.

The chain couples TRBV7-9 to TRBJ2-7, with a weak D call TRBD1 (5 bases). The J call is doubtful: the DNA matches TRBJ2-5 better. Germline values: CDR1 SEHNR, CDR2 FQNEAQ (reference sequence). The CDR3 contains 15 residues. This CDR3 is CASSQAGHPRETQYF. CDR3 nucleotides: TGTGCCAGCAGCCAGGCCGGACACCCGCGAGAGACCCAGTACTTC.

This clonotype turned up a few times. The rearrangement links TRBV12-3 or TRBV12-4 to TRBJ2-7; no firm D call. Between the trimmed V and J ends, which lost 2 bases and 2 bases, there was a span of 7 bases. CDR3 length: 13 amino acids. The CDR3 region has the DNA TGTGCCAGCAGTTTATTGGAGCCCTACGAGCAGTACTTC. Its translation is CASSLLEPYEQYF.

The rearrangement links TRBV3-1 to TRBJ2-3, with D perhaps matching TRBD2 (5 bases). This CDR3 contains 15 residues. V was trimmed by 5 bases and J by 1 base, leaving 13 bases between them. Germline loops: CDR1 LGHDT, CDR2 YNNKEL (reference sequence). CDR3 protein: CASSSHGGRTDTQYF. Written as DNA, the CDR3 is TGTGCCAGCAGCTCCCATGGCGGGCGCACAGATACGCAGTATTTT.

This clonotype has a handful of counts. The genes are TRBV6-2 or TRBV6-3 and TRBJ2-1; no definite D call. Per the germline V gene, CDR1 is MNHEY and CDR2 is SVGEGT. V lost 6 bases and J 4 bases, leaving 13 bases between the germline ends. This CDR3 has 14 residues. As DNA, the CDR3 is TGTGCCAGCAGGCCAGTCGGAATGTACAATGAGCAGTTCTTC. It codes for CASRPVGMYNEQFF.

This clonotype has a count of ten or more. DNA of the CDR3: TGTGCCATCAGGGGGGCCACAGGGTATGGCTACACCTTC. Amino acid sequence: CAIRGATGYGYTF. The V gene is TRBV10-3, the J gene TRBJ1-2, with a tentative D call TRBD1 (6 bases). CDR1 and CDR2 (germline): ENHRY, SYGVKD. This CDR3 spans 13 amino acids. V lost 6 bases, J lost 5 bases, and 13 bases lay in between.

This chain links TRBV7-9 with TRBJ2-5; 8 bases map to TRBD2. Germline V gene sequence: CDR1 SEHNR, CDR2 FQNEAQ (reference sequence). The CDR3 loop spans 14 amino acids. V lost 7 bases and J lost 5; bases outside the gene matches: 9. The CDR3, as DNA: TGTGCCAGCATTCCCGCGGGGGGATTGGAGACCCAGTACTTC. Its protein product is CASIPAGGLETQYF.

This chain links TRBV7-2 with TRBJ2-5; 10 nucleotides line up with TRBD1. Gene TRBJ2-7 matches the end of the DNA better, so the J call may be wrong. Germline V gene data show CDR1 as SGHTA and CDR2 as FQGNSA. This CDR3 has 15 amino acids. The CDR3 DNA reads TGTGCCAGCAGCAGGGACAGGGGTGCTTCCTACGAGCAGTACTTC. This translates into CASSRDRGASYEQYF.

The chain links TRBV20-1 to TRBJ2-1; no clear D gene. V shed 0 bases and J shed 10 bases, with 10 bases lying between them. CDR1 is DFQATT and CDR2 is SNEGSKA in the germline V gene (reference sequence). The CDR3 covers 12 residues. CDR3 sequence reads: CSARENSVEQFF. The CDR3 DNA reads TGCAGTGCTAGAGAAAACAGCGTGGAGCAGTTCTTC.

The rearrangement uses TRBV19 and TRBJ2-3; 8 nucleotides line up with TRBD1. CDR1 is LNHDA, CDR2 SQIVND, per germline (reference sequence). The length of the CDR3 is 16 residues. Unmatched junction bases numbered 8, after V lost 1 base and J lost 5 bases. CDR3 DNA sequence: TGTGCCAGTAGTATAGGGGCAGGGGGCGGCTTAGATACGCAGTATTTT. Amino acids: CASSIGAGGGLDTQYF.

The genes are TRBV29-1 and TRBJ2-1; TRBD1 matches at 10 bases. The CDR3 runs 14 residues. The V and J ends lost 0 bases and 9 bases, in that order; junction bases with no gene match: 5. The germline V gene encodes CDR1 SQVTM and CDR2 ANQGSEA. CDR3 in DNA: TGCAGCGTTGAAGAACGGGACAGGGGCCTTGAGCAGTTCTTC. Translation: CSVEERDRGLEQFF.

The V gene is TRBV6-1, the J gene TRBJ2-7; 8 bases match TRBD1. The end of the DNA is better explained by TRBJ2-5, so the J call may be wrong. The V gene's germline CDR1 is MNHNS and CDR2 SASEGT. This CDR3 is 15 amino acids long. The CDR3 sequence: CASSGNRGSGETQYF. CDR3 in DNA: TGTGCCAGCAGTGGGAACAGGGGGTCTGGGGAGACCCAGTACTTC.

This clonotype has only a few counts. The gene calls are TRBV7-2 and TRBJ2-3; D gene ambiguous. Germline V gene data show CDR1 as SGHTA and CDR2 as FQGNSA. The CDR3 is made up of 13 amino acids. Between the trimmed V and J ends, which lost 5 bases and 1 base, there was a span of 7 bases. CDR3 sequence (DNA): TGTGCCAGCAGCGCCCGCCGCACAGATACGCAGTATTTT. Protein sequence: CASSARRTDTQYF.

This chain connects TRBV28 to TRBJ2-7, with TRBD2 identical over 8 bases. This CDR3 is built from 15 residues. Trimming removed 2 bases from V and 2 bases from J; junction bases left unmatched: 5. CDR1 and CDR2 (germline): MDHEN, SYDVKM. CDR3 region: CASSLHSGGAYEQYF. Here the CDR3 DNA reads TGTGCCAGCAGTTTACACAGCGGGGGTGCCTACGAGCAGTACTTC.

The V call is TRBV30, the J call TRBJ1-5; 7 nucleotides line up with TRBD1. V lost 7 bases and J lost 0; bases outside the gene matches: 12. Germline assignment: CDR1 GTSNPN and CDR2 SVGIG (reference sequence). The CDR3 runs 16 residues. CDR3 loop: CAFTLSGGYSNQPQHF. DNA of the CDR3: TGTGCCTTTACCTTATCAGGGGGATATAGCAATCAGCCCCAGCATTTT.

The chain has TRBV4-2 and TRBJ2-1, with 8 bases matching TRBD2. With 4 bases clipped from V and 7 bases from J, the junction kept 9 bases outside the gene matches. The germline CDR1 and CDR2 sequences are LGHNA and YNFKEQ. The CDR3 has 15 residues. This CDR3 is CASSPRPGLVNEQFF. CDR3 nucleotides: TGTGCCAGCAGCCCCCGTCCGGGACTAGTGAATGAGCAGTTCTTC.

The rearrangement uses TRBV20-1 and TRBJ1-5; 8 bases agree with TRBD1. V was pared by 3 bases and J by 1 base, with 8 bases of the junction left unmatched. Germline CDR1 reads DFQATT; CDR2 reads SNEGSKA (reference sequence). CDR3 size: 16 residues. CDR3 bases: TGCAGTGCTAGCCCCCGGGACAGGAAGAGCAATCAGCCCCAGCATTTT. It encodes CSASPRDRKSNQPQHF.

The V call is TRBV27, the J call TRBJ1-5, with a tentative D call TRBD1 (5 bases). V was shortened by 4 bases and J by 1 base, with 8 bases between the two germline ends. CDR1 is MNHEY, CDR2 SMNVEV, per germline (reference sequence). The CDR3 contains 14 residues. CDR3 protein: CASSYGTSNQPQHF. The CDR3 bases are TGTGCCAGCAGTTACGGGACGAGCAATCAGCCCCAGCATTTT.

This clonotype was seen a handful of times. V and J are TRBV20-1 and TRBJ2-7; TRBD2 aligns across 8 bases. V shed 2 bases and J 4 bases; nucleotides not matched to a gene: 10. Per the germline V gene, CDR1 is DFQATT and CDR2 is SNEGSKA (reference sequence). The CDR3 sequence is 15 residues long. The CDR3 DNA is TGCAGTGCTAGAAGTGGAGGACTAGCAGTTTACGAGCAGTACTTC. Protein: CSARSGGLAVYEQYF.